These 19 T cell receptor beta chains came from one sample sequenced in a study of blood T cell repertoires in COVID-19. Here immunoSEQ multiplex PCR was the method, and the copy in TCRdb shows in-frame clones only, minus some. The sample includes about 370,000 clones, 80% to 90% of them seen just once. Sequenced input: PBMCs or T cells enriched from blood (not recorded which). These receptors came from a man between 18 and 35 years old who had recovered from COVID-19.

This clone was seen once. This chain uses TRBV7-9 with TRBJ2-7, with D maybe TRBD2 (6 bases). CDR1 and CDR2 (germline): SEHNR, FQNEAQ (reference sequence). The length of the CDR3 is 18 residues. With 2 bases removed from V and 4 bases from J, the gap between germline ends came to 24 bases. The CDR3 loop is CASSLTGTFHTRDYEQYF. As DNA, the CDR3 is TGTGCCAGCAGCTTAACCGGGACTTTTCATACAAGGGATTACGAGCAGTACTTC.

J is TRBJ1-2 and V is TRBV20-1; 7 positions agree with TRBD1. Germline trimming cut 3 bases from V and 3 bases from J; bases unmatched to any gene: 4. CDR1 and CDR2 (germline): DFQATT, SNEGSKA (reference sequence). CDR3 length: 13 residues. Written as DNA, the CDR3 is TGCAGTGCTAGTAGGGGGACAGACTATGGCTACACCTTC. It codes for CSASRGTDYGYTF.

In DNA form, the CDR3 reads TGTGCCAGTAGCCAGGGGATTCGCGGGGCCAACGTCCTGACTTTC. Its translation: CASSQGIRGANVLTF. The V call is TRBV19, the J call TRBJ2-6; D might be TRBD1 (6 bases). The germline gives CDR1 LNHDA, CDR2 SQIVND (reference sequence). CDR3 length: 15 amino acids. V was shortened by 6 bases and J by 4 bases, with 13 bases between the two germline ends.

J is TRBJ1-2 and V is TRBV25-1, with TRBD1 matching 8 bases. Germline V lookup: CDR1 MGHDK, CDR2 SYGVNS. Germline trimming cut 3 bases from V and 8 bases from J; bases unmatched to any gene: 11. The CDR3 is 15 residues long. CDR3 DNA sequence: TGTGCCAGCAGTGAGCTACAGGGGGTGGGAGGCGGCTACACCTTC. Encoded protein: CASSELQGVGGGYTF.

As to this clone: The sample carries other DNA sequences with the same CDR3. The chain carries TRBV5-1 and TRBJ1-5; the match to TRBD1 covers 10 bases. V lost 0 bases and J lost 4; bases outside the gene matches: 1. The CDR3 runs to 15 residues. The germline V gene encodes CDR1 SGHRS and CDR2 YFSETQ. In DNA, the CDR3 is TGCGCCAGCAGCTTGGGACAGGGGGCGAATCAGCCCCAGCATTTT. Translating gives CASSLGQGANQPQHF.

This rearrangement joins TRBV5-1 to TRBJ1-1, with 7 bases matching TRBD1. This CDR3 comprises 15 residues. CDR1 SGHRS and CDR2 YFSETQ come from the germline V gene. V dropped 4 bases and J dropped 0; count of bases not matched to a gene: 6. In nucleotides, the CDR3 is TGCGCCAGCAGCCCGGGACAGACCATGAACACTGAAGCTTTCTTT. Translated: CASSPGQTMNTEAFF.

The J gene is TRBJ1-2, the V gene TRBV6-5; D unclear. The V and J ends lost 6 bases and 1 base respectively, with 3 bases between them. The germline CDR1 and CDR2 sequences are MNHEY and SVGAGI. CDR3 size: 11 residues. The CDR3, as DNA: TGTGCCAGCAGCAATAACTATGGCTACACCTTC. It translates to CASSNNYGYTF.

The gene calls are TRBV4-1 and TRBJ1-5, with D perhaps matching TRBD1 (5 bases). Germline CDR1 and CDR2: MGHRA and YSYEKL. The germline V and J ends were trimmed by 0 bases and 7 bases, with 19 bases remaining between them. The CDR3 consists of 17 residues. In DNA form, the CDR3 reads TGCGCCAGCAGCCAAGACCCCCCCGGTCAGGGTTACCAGCCCCAGCATTTT. This translates into CASSQDPPGQGYQPQHF.

This chain links TRBV7-2 with TRBJ2-7; possibly TRBD1 for D (6 bases). Trimming removed 4 bases at V and 7 bases at J, with 17 bases between. Germline CDR1 is SGHTA and CDR2 is FQGNSA. This CDR3 region has 14 residues. The CDR3 reads CASSSGQPPREQYF. In nucleotides, the CDR3 is TGTGCCAGCAGCTCGGGACAACCCCCCAGGGAGCAGTACTTC.

The J gene is TRBJ2-7, the V gene TRBV28, with 8 bases identical to TRBD1. The CDR3 totals 12 residues. Trimming at V came to 7 bases and at J to 4 bases, leaving 3 bases not matched to a gene. Germline CDR1 reads MDHEN; CDR2 reads SYDVKM. CDR3 amino acids: CASTGGGYEQYF. For the CDR3, the DNA is TGTGCCAGCACAGGGGGCGGTTACGAGCAGTACTTC.

The chain recombines TRBV6-4 with TRBJ1-3; D remains unclear. The V gene's germline CDR1 is MRHNA and CDR2 SNTAGT. The germline V and J ends were trimmed by 4 bases and 5 bases, with 15 bases remaining between them. The CDR3 has 15 residues. The CDR3: CASSVQIQSRNTIYF. The CDR3 nucleotides read TGTGCCAGCAGTGTCCAAATCCAAAGCCGAAACACCATATATTTT.

The chain carries TRBV24-1 and TRBJ2-1; no reliable D call. Germline loops: CDR1 KGHDR, CDR2 SFDVKD. V shed 2 bases and J shed 8 bases, with 15 bases lying between them. The CDR3 consists of 15 residues. For the CDR3, the DNA is TGTGCCACCAGTGATTCTCCACTCGAAGTCGATGAGCAGTTCTTC. This encodes CATSDSPLEVDEQFF.

The gene calls are TRBV6-5 and TRBJ2-6; D unclear. Germline CDR1 is MNHEY and CDR2 is SVGAGI. The V end lost 2 bases, the J end lost 0 bases, and 8 bases lay between the germline ends. This CDR3 comprises 16 residues. CDR3 sequence reads: CASSYVRSSGANVLTF. Here the CDR3 DNA reads TGTGCCAGCAGTTACGTGAGGAGCTCTGGGGCCAACGTCCTGACTTTC.

The rearrangement joins TRBV13 to TRBJ1-2; perhaps TRBD1 as D (5 bases). Trimming shortened V by 6 bases and J by 4 bases, and 15 bases separated the two germline ends. This CDR3 spans 14 amino acids. Germline V gene sequence: CDR1 PRHDT, CDR2 FYEKMQ (reference sequence). CDR3 residues: CASRKKGLGYGYTF. CDR3 nucleotide sequence: TGTGCCAGCAGAAAGAAGGGGCTAGGCTATGGCTACACCTTC. Supplemented by reference TRBV13 and TRBJ1-2, the full variable domain reads AAGVIQSPRHLIKEKRETATLKCYPIPRHDTVYWYQQGPGQDPQFLISFYEKMQSDKGSIPDRFSAQQFSDYHSELNMSSLELGDSALYFCASRKKGLGYGYTFGSGTRLTVV.

In this sample, this clone turned up a few times. The V gene is TRBV5-8, the J gene TRBJ1-2, with TRBD1 matching over 10 bases. This CDR3 has 16 residues. V dropped 1 base and J dropped 2; count of bases not matched to a gene: 5. Germline V lookup: CDR1 SGHTS, CDR2 YDEGEE. The CDR3 DNA follows: TGTGCCAGCAGCTTGCGACAGGGGGCGGGAAACTATGGCTACACCTTC. Encoded protein: CASSLRQGAGNYGYTF. The full variable domain, its missing parts supplied by reference TRBV5-8 and TRBJ1-2, is EAGVTQSPTHLIKTRGQQATLRCSPISGHTSVYWYQQALGLGLQFLLWYDEGEERNRGNFPPRFSGRQFPNYSSELNVNALELEDSALYLCASSLRQGAGNYGYTFGSGTRLTVV.

The chain recombines TRBV9 with TRBJ1-6, with D maybe TRBD1 (5 bases). V lost 1 base to trimming and J lost 8 bases, with 10 bases between them. The CDR3 loop spans 14 amino acids. CDR1 is SGDLS and CDR2 is YYNGEE in the germline V gene. In nucleotides, the CDR3 is TGTGCCAGCAGCGTAACCGACAGTTATTCACCCCTCCACTTT. As protein: CASSVTDSYSPLHF.

This clone was seen once. This rearrangement joins TRBV5-4 to TRBJ2-1; D might be TRBD1 (6 bases). Germline V gene sequence: CDR1 SGHNT, CDR2 YYREEE (reference sequence). With 0 bases removed from V and 2 bases from J, the gap between germline ends came to 6 bases. This CDR3 is built from 14 residues. CDR3 amino acids: CASSLGTAYNEQFF. The CDR3 nucleotides are TGTGCCAGCAGCTTGGGGACAGCCTACAATGAGCAGTTCTTC.

The V and J genes are TRBV5-1 and TRBJ1-1, with 9 bases matching TRBD1. CDR3 length equals 15 residues. Trimming at V came to 3 bases and at J to 1 base, leaving 4 bases not matched to a gene. Germline-derived CDR1 and CDR2 are SGHRS and YFSETQ. The CDR3, as DNA: TGCGCCAGCAGCTCCGGGACAGGGAAGAACACTGAAGCTTTCTTT. Translated, it gives CASSSGTGKNTEAFF.

The genes are TRBV4-1 and TRBJ1-5; 8 nucleotides match TRBD1. Germline V gene sequence: CDR1 MGHRA, CDR2 YSYEKL. Trimming took 1 base from V and 4 from J; bases not matched to a gene: 18. The CDR3 is 20 residues long. This chain's CDR3 is CASSQGPLGQGLYINQPQHF. The CDR3 DNA sequence: TGCGCCAGCAGCCAAGGCCCGTTAGGACAGGGCCTTTACATAAATCAGCCCCAGCATTTT.